The count of the clone carrying this T cell receptor beta chain is one. Its specificity is unknown. This specimen belongs to a study of shared clonotypes between healthy human individuals. Study results and caveats: Shared clonotypes across all four donors exceeded non-shared ones in generation probability. Clonotype sharing across several donors was observed for around 4.5% of naive CD4 clonotypes.

Using immunoSEQ multiplex PCR, the repertoire was profiled, and TCRdb retains in-frame clones only, with some absent. The table includes about 2.1 million clones, 80% to 95% detected once. In the naive CD8 group, cells lacked CD45RO and were positively selected for CCR7, so terminally differentiated effector memory CD45RA+ cells were left out. Donors were Caucasian adults residing in Nashville, Tennessee, USA. Input material: naive CD8+ T cells from PBMCs. The receptor was derived from a man aged 18 to 35 in good health. Some clones in this sample may be carry-over from other donors' samples.

The CDR3 loop is CASSPIRQGSYEQYF. The CDR3 DNA follows: TGTGCCAGCAGCCCGATTAGACAAGGCTCCTACGAGCAGTACTTC. This chain uses TRBV2 with TRBJ2-7; unclear D gene. Per the germline V gene, CDR1 is SNHLY and CDR2 is FYNNEI. V was cut by 6 bases and J by 0 bases, with 15 bases left in between. This CDR3 is 15 amino acids long.